The T cell receptor beta chain described here comes from a study of OX40 agonist ivuxolimab in advanced cancers. Clones were sequenced by immunoSEQ multiplex PCR, and TCRdb holds only the in-frame ones, with some missing. Here the sample spans 65,000 to 100,000 clones, 88% being singletons. CDR1 and CDR2 from the germline V gene are GTSNPN and SVGIG (reference sequence). The V and J ends lost 4 bases and 5 bases respectively, with 15 bases between them. The CDR3 runs to 15 residues. The chain couples TRBV30 to TRBJ1-6; D is uncertain. Sequencing was performed on CD4+ or CD8+ T cells sorted from blood, taken in a trial of the OX40 agonist ivuxolimab. This sequence originates from an adult with an advanced solid tumor such as melanoma, head and neck, liver or kidney cancer. CDR3 sequence reads: CAWIQAGSHNSPLHF. DNA of the CDR3: TGTGCCTGGATTCAGGCGGGTAGTCATAATTCACCCCTCCACTTT.